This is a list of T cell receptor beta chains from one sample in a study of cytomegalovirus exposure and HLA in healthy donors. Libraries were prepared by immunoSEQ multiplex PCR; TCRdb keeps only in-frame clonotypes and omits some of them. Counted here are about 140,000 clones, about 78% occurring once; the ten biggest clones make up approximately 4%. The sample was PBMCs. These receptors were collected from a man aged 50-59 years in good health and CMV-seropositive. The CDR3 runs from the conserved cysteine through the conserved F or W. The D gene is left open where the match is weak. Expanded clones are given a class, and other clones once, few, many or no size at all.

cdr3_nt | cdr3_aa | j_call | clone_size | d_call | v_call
TGTGCCAGCAGTCGGACAGGATCGAACACTGAAGCTTTCTTT | CASSRTGSNTEAFF | TRBJ1-1 | few | TRBD1 | TRBV6-6
TGCGCCAGCAGCCCTACGCCTAACTCGGCTAACTATGGCTACACCTTC | CASSPTPNSANYGYTF | TRBJ1-2 | NA | NA | TRBV5-1
TGTGCCAGCAGTAACAGGGGCTACGAGCAGTACTTC | CASSNRGYEQYF | TRBJ2-7 | NA | TRBD1 | TRBV6-5
TGTGCCAGTAAGAACGATCGGGGGGGCCGAGGTGCAGATACGCAGTATTTT | CASKNDRGGRGADTQYF | TRBJ2-3 | NA | TRBD2 | TRBV19
TGTGCTACCTCCGGCCCAGGGAAAACGTACGAGCAGTACTTC | CATSGPGKTYEQYF | TRBJ2-7 | NA | NA | TRBV12-5
TGCAGCGGACAGGACCACTCCTACGAGCAGTACTTC | CSGQDHSYEQYF | TRBJ2-7 | NA | NA | TRBV29-1
TGCGCCAGCAGCCAAGATATCAGGGACCAAGAGACCCAGTACTTC | CASSQDIRDQETQYF | TRBJ2-5 | NA | NA | TRBV4-1
TGTGCCAGCAGCCTACAGGAATCGGACGGCTACACCTTC | CASSLQESDGYTF | TRBJ1-2 | NA | NA | TRBV11-2
TGTGCCAGCAGCCTAGACAATGAAGCTTTCTTT | CASSLDNEAFF | TRBJ1-1 | once | NA | TRBV11-2
TGTGCCAGTACACACGACAGGGTCAATCAGCCCCAGCATTTT | CASTHDRVNQPQHF | TRBJ1-5 | NA | TRBD1 | TRBV2
TGTGCCAGCAGCTTAGGTCAAGCCCGTCAAGAGACCCAGTACTTC | CASSLGQARQETQYF | TRBJ2-5 | few | NA | TRBV7-2
TGTGCCAGCACCCAGGGTGCAGGGGAGCTGTTTTTT | CASTQGAGELFF | TRBJ2-2 | few | NA | TRBV7-9
TGTGCCAGCAGCCGCTGGGCAAACACTGAAGCTTTCTTT | CASSRWANTEAFF | TRBJ1-1 | few | NA | TRBV6-6
TGTGCCAGCAGTTTACCAGGGGACTATGGCTACACCTTC | CASSLPGDYGYTF | TRBJ1-2 | NA | NA | TRBV28
TGTGCCAGTAGTATCAACAGCCCAGCCTACAATGAGCAGTTCTTC | CASSINSPAYNEQFF | TRBJ2-1 | NA | NA | TRBV19
TGCGCCAGCAGCTCTCAACCGGGACAGGGTTTCAATGAGCAGTTCTTC | CASSSQPGQGFNEQFF | TRBJ2-1 | NA | TRBD1 | TRBV5-1
TGCGCCAGCAGCCAAGATTCCCCCTCAGCGGGAGGGCCACGGGAGCAGTTCTTC | CASSQDSPSAGGPREQFF | TRBJ2-1 | NA | TRBD2 | TRBV4-3
TGTGCCAGCAGCCCAGACAGGGTGTCCTCTGGAAACACCATATATTTT | CASSPDRVSSGNTIYF | TRBJ1-3 | once | TRBD1 | TRBV7-2
TGTGCCAGCAGCCAATCCGGGACAGGCCATGGCGATGAGCAGTTCTTC | CASSQSGTGHGDEQFF | TRBJ2-1 | once | TRBD1 | TRBV7-9
TGCGCCAGTACCGGGGGGTCTGGGGCCAACGTCCTGACTTTC | CASTGGSGANVLTF | TRBJ2-6 | few | TRBD2 | TRBV5-1
TGTGCCAGCAGCCACTTCCAGGAGGCGGCCTACAATGAGCAGTTCTTC | CASSHFQEAAYNEQFF | TRBJ2-1 | once | NA | TRBV7-9
TGTGCCAGTAGACGGGACTGGACTAGCGGTCGGGATACGCAGTATTTT | CASRRDWTSGRDTQYF | TRBJ2-3 | once | TRBD2 | TRBV19
TGCGCCAGCAGCTTTTCTACGACAGGGGACTCCTACAATGAGCAGTTCTTC | CASSFSTTGDSYNEQFF | TRBJ2-1 | NA | TRBD1 | TRBV5-1
TGTGCCAGCAGCTTGGACCGGACTAGCGTTTCTGAGCAGTTCTTC | CASSLDRTSVSEQFF | TRBJ2-1 | NA | TRBD2 | TRBV5-4
TGCGCCAGCAGCTTACAATTAGGAGGCGGGTCCGGAAACACTGAAGCTTTCTTT | CASSLQLGGGSGNTEAFF | TRBJ1-1 | NA | NA | TRBV5-1
TGTGCCAGTATCCGGGCAGGGGTAGCCACTAATGAAAAACTGTTTTTT | CASIRAGVATNEKLFF | TRBJ1-4 | NA | NA | TRBV19
TGTGCCAGTAACGGGGAAATCAATGAAAAACTGTTTTTT | CASNGEINEKLFF | TRBJ1-4 | NA | NA | TRBV19
TGTGCCAGCAGCTTAGAACAGGGGGGCAATCAGCCCCAGCATTTT | CASSLEQGGNQPQHF | TRBJ1-5 | NA | TRBD1 | TRBV7-2
TGTGCCAGTAAGGCGGGGACTCTCTACGAGCAGTACTTC | CASKAGTLYEQYF | TRBJ2-7 | NA | NA | TRBV19
TGTGCCAGCAGCCCCCAAAGGAGCGCAGATACGCAGTATTTT | CASSPQRSADTQYF | TRBJ2-3 | NA | NA | TRBV11-3
TGTGCCAGCGCCCGGGACCCTCAGGGGCAAGAGACCCAGTACTTC | CASARDPQGQETQYF | TRBJ2-5 | few | NA | TRBV6-1
TGTGCCAGTAGTCCCAGGGACAGGGGCGGCTACACCTTC | CASSPRDRGGYTF | TRBJ1-2 | once | TRBD1 | TRBV19
TGTGCCAGCAGTTTAGCCGACAGGGGCCTGAATGGCTACACCTTC | CASSLADRGLNGYTF | TRBJ1-2 | once | TRBD1 | TRBV27
TGCGCCAGCAGCCAACGACAGCTTAGCACAGATACGCAGTATTTT | CASSQRQLSTDTQYF | TRBJ2-3 | NA | NA | TRBV4-3
TGTGCCAGCAGTTATCGGCGGGGGAGCTCCTACAATGAGCAGTTCTTC | CASSYRRGSSYNEQFF | TRBJ2-1 | NA | TRBD2 | TRBV6-5
TGCGCCAGCAGCTTGGGGGCTAGCGGGAGTGATGAGCAGTTCTTC | CASSLGASGSDEQFF | TRBJ2-1 | NA | TRBD2 | TRBV5-1
TGTGCCAGCAGTGACCAAGGGGATCGAATAGTTTTCTTT | CASSDQGDRIVFF | TRBJ1-1 | NA | NA | TRBV6-4
TGTGCCAGCAGTTTACAGGGAGTGGTGAACACTGAAGCTTTCTTT | CASSLQGVVNTEAFF | TRBJ1-1 | NA | NA | TRBV2
TGCAGCGTTGATCAGGGGCTCAATGAGCAGTTCTTC | CSVDQGLNEQFF | TRBJ2-1 | once | NA | TRBV29-1
TGTGCCAGCAGGGCCAACTCCTACGAGCAGTACTTC | CASRANSYEQYF | TRBJ2-7 | NA | NA | TRBV2
TGTGCCAGCAGCCAACTAGCGGGGACTAATCAAATCGCGAACACCGGGGAGCTGTTTTTT | CASSQLAGTNQIANTGELFF | TRBJ2-2 | NA | TRBD2 | TRBV14
TGTGCCAGTACCGTCGGACAAAATAATTCACCCCTCCACTTT | CASTVGQNNSPLHF | TRBJ1-6 | few | NA | TRBV19
TGTGCCAGCAGCTTACGCACAAAGAACACCGGGGAGCTGTTTTTT | CASSLRTKNTGELFF | TRBJ2-2 | NA | NA | TRBV11-3
TGTGCCAGCAGAGAGGGACAGGGGGTATACAATGAGCAGTTCTTC | CASREGQGVYNEQFF | TRBJ2-1 | NA | TRBD1 | TRBV6-5
TGTGCCAGCAGCTTAGTTTCTCGGGTGACAGAGGTCTTCGCCGGGGAGCTGTTTTTT | CASSLVSRVTEVFAGELFF | TRBJ2-2 | few | NA | TRBV7-6
TGTGCCAGCAGTTTATCGATAGGGGCAGGGGTCGATACGCAGTATTTT | CASSLSIGAGVDTQYF | TRBJ2-3 | NA | NA | TRBV27
TGCGCCAGCAGCTCGGGACAGCAGACCGGGGAGCTGTTTTTT | CASSSGQQTGELFF | TRBJ2-2 | NA | TRBD1 | TRBV5-1
TGTGCCAGCAGTCCGAGGCCCCGGTACCAAGAGACCCAGTACTTC | CASSPRPRYQETQYF | TRBJ2-5 | NA | NA | TRBV2
TGTGCCAGCAGCCCCCCCAGGGACAGTTCCCAAGAGACCCAGTACTTC | CASSPPRDSSQETQYF | TRBJ2-5 | NA | TRBD1 | TRBV7-6
TGTGCCAGTTCAGACATGATATCCTACGAGCAGTACTTC | CASSDMISYEQYF | TRBJ2-7 | NA | NA | TRBV19
TGTGCCAGCAGCTTGGGGGGCCAAACTAGCGGGACAGTGGAGACCCAGTACTTC | CASSLGGQTSGTVETQYF | TRBJ2-5 | NA | TRBD2 | TRBV5-8
TGCGCCAGCAGTGGGAGCGGGGGGGACAGTGAGCAGTTCTTC | CASSGSGGDSEQFF | TRBJ2-1 | NA | TRBD2 | TRBV5-1
TGTGCCAGCAGCTTTTTGCTCCATACAGGGAACACCGGGGAGCTGTTTTTT | CASSFLLHTGNTGELFF | TRBJ2-2 | NA | NA | TRBV5-8
TGTGCCAGCAACCCAGCGGGGAGGACTGAAGCTTTCTTT | CASNPAGRTEAFF | TRBJ1-1 | few | NA | TRBV6-5
TGTGCCAGCTCACCCCTCGCCCTGGAGAGCGAAAAACTGTTTTTT | CASSPLALESEKLFF | TRBJ1-4 | NA | NA | TRBV18
TGTGCCAGCACAGGGGGCCAAGCTAATGAAAAACTGTTTTTT | CASTGGQANEKLFF | TRBJ1-4 | NA | TRBD1 | TRBV6-6
TGTGCCAGCAGCAAAGAACTAGCGGGTTACAATGAGCAGTTCTTC | CASSKELAGYNEQFF | TRBJ2-1 | NA | TRBD2 | TRBV5-8
TGTGCCAGCACCAATCCCCCAATGAACACTGAAGCTTTCTTT | CASTNPPMNTEAFF | TRBJ1-1 | NA | NA | TRBV7-9
TGCGCCAGCAGCTTCGGCGGGAGCACCTACAATGAGCAGTTCTTC | CASSFGGSTYNEQFF | TRBJ2-1 | NA | TRBD2 | TRBV5-1